This entry lists 28 T cell receptor beta chains sequenced from one sample in a study of cytomegalovirus exposure and HLA in healthy donors. The table came from immunoSEQ multiplex PCR; TCRdb's copy has only in-frame clones and leaves some out. Here the sample spans under 100,000 clones, approximately 96% being singletons. The source material was PBMCs. The receptors originated from a man aged 18-30 years in good health and CMV-seronegative.

The chain combines TRBV5-1 with TRBJ2-7; 8 nucleotides align to TRBD1. The CDR3 length is 15 residues. Germline CDR1 reads SGHRS; CDR2 reads YFSETQ. V was clipped by 2 bases and J by 2 bases; unmatched bases: 6. The CDR3 protein is CASSFRQGSTYEQYF. The CDR3 DNA reads as TGCGCCAGCAGCTTCAGACAGGGGTCCACCTACGAGCAGTACTTC.

The chain employs TRBV6-6 and TRBJ1-2, with 7 nucleotides matching TRBD1. Germline CDR1 reads MNHNY; CDR2 reads SVGAGI (reference sequence). This CDR3 comprises 14 residues. Trimming cost V 7 bases and J 3 bases; bases outside gene matches: 8. The CDR3 DNA is TGTGCCAGCATGTCTCGGGACAGTTACTATGGCTACACCTTC. This codes for CASMSRDSYYGYTF.

This clone is a singleton in its sample. The chain employs TRBV28 and TRBJ1-1; no clear D gene. Germline CDR1 and CDR2: MDHEN and SYDVKM. The CDR3 is 13 amino acids. Trimming removed 6 bases at V and 7 bases at J, with 15 bases between. This CDR3 reads CASREAGEIEAFF. The DNA of the CDR3 is TGTGCCAGCAGGGAGGCCGGGGAGATTGAAGCTTTCTTT. Full variable domain (missing parts from reference TRBV28 and TRBJ1-1): DVKVTQSSRYLVKRTGEKVFLECVQDMDHENMFWYRQDPGLGLRLIYFSYDVKMKEKGDIPEGYSVSREKKERFSLILESASTNQTSMYLCASREAGEIEAFFGQGTRLTVV.

This chain links TRBV5-1 with TRBJ1-1; D uncertain. The V end lost 1 base, the J end lost 0 bases, and 10 bases lay between the germline ends. CDR1 is SGHRS and CDR2 is YFSETQ in the germline V gene. The CDR3 loop spans 15 amino acids. Here the CDR3 DNA reads TGCGCCAGCAGCTTGTCGGGTGTGATGAACACTGAAGCTTTCTTT. This translates into CASSLSGVMNTEAFF.

The rearrangement joins TRBV27 to TRBJ2-7; TRBD1 matches at 10 bases. Unmatched junction bases numbered 17, after V lost 6 bases and J lost 9 bases. CDR1 is MNHEY and CDR2 is SMNVEV in the germline V gene (reference sequence). CDR3 length equals 16 residues. CDR3 loop: CASSTWDRGIGGVQYF. In DNA form, the CDR3 reads TGTGCCAGCAGCACATGGGACAGGGGAATTGGAGGGGTGCAGTACTTC.

The V gene is TRBV7-9, the J gene TRBJ2-7, with TRBD1 identical over 7 bases. Germline V CDR1 and CDR2: SEHNR, FQNEAQ (reference sequence). Losses at the gene ends were 1 base for V and 2 bases for J; bases not matched to a gene: 5. CDR3 length: 15 residues. The CDR3 reads CASSLVGQVTYEQYV. CDR3 bases: TGTGCCAGCAGCTTAGTCGGACAGGTAACCTACGAGCAGTACGTC.

The chain carries TRBV4-3 and TRBJ1-1; D is possibly TRBD1 (6 bases). The V end was cut by 0 bases, the J end by 4 bases, with 9 bases between. The CDR3 is made up of 14 amino acids. CDR1 and CDR2 (germline): LGHNA, YSLEER. This CDR3 is CASSQDRGSTEAFF. The DNA for the CDR3 is TGCGCCAGCAGCCAAGATAGGGGGAGCACTGAAGCTTTCTTT.

The genes are TRBV7-2 and TRBJ2-1; D is possibly TRBD2 (5 bases). This CDR3 contains 15 residues. Germline V gene data show CDR1 as SGHTA and CDR2 as FQGNSA. Deletions cut 4 bases from V and 0 bases from J, with 10 bases between. This chain's CDR3 is CASSSTTSSYNEQFF. CDR3 in DNA: TGTGCCAGCAGCTCGACTACCAGCTCCTACAATGAGCAGTTCTTC.

J is TRBJ2-1 and V is TRBV7-2; 9 positions match TRBD2. There are 16 residues in the CDR3. Germline V gene sequence: CDR1 SGHTA, CDR2 FQGNSA. J lost 8 bases, V lost 5 bases, and 13 bases had no gene match. The CDR3 DNA reads as TGTGCCAGCAGCGAACCGGTCGGTAGCGGGAGCTATGAGCAGTTCTTC. It translates to CASSEPVGSGSYEQFF.

A single count supports this clone. The gene calls are TRBV29-1 and TRBJ1-5; possible D gene TRBD1, 6 bases. CDR3 length equals 13 residues. Germline CDR1 SQVTM, CDR2 ANQGSEA. V lost 6 bases and J 5 bases, leaving 14 bases between the germline ends. CDR3 residues: CSVRNRADQPQHF. The CDR3 DNA reads as TGCAGCGTCCGGAACAGGGCGGATCAGCCCCAGCATTTT.

The chain links TRBV29-1 to TRBJ1-2; a possible D gene is TRBD1 (5 bases). Deletions cut 4 bases from V and 8 bases from J, with 23 bases between. The CDR3 loop spans 15 amino acids. Per germline, CDR1 SQVTM and CDR2 ANQGSEA. The CDR3 protein is CSVALREYGGSGYTF. CDR3 DNA: TGCAGCGTTGCTTTAAGGGAGTACGGGGGATCGGGCTACACCTTC.

The count of this clone is one. The rearrangement joins TRBV10-1 to TRBJ2-5; 10 bases align to TRBD1. This CDR3 is built from 15 residues. Germline trimming cut 6 bases from V and 6 bases from J; bases unmatched to any gene: 10. The germline gives CDR1 WNHNN, CDR2 SYGVQD (reference sequence). This CDR3 is CASRDRDRGEKTQYF. CDR3 DNA sequence: TGCGCCAGCAGGGACCGGGACAGGGGAGAAAAGACCCAGTACTTC.

This clone was seen just once. The chain uses TRBV18 and TRBJ2-7; D might be TRBD1 (8 bases). Trimming removed 3 bases at V and 6 bases at J, with 15 bases between. CDR3 length equals 14 residues. The germline gives CDR1 KGHSH, CDR2 LQKENI. CDR3 protein: CASSPGGDRREQYV. CDR3 DNA: TGTGCCAGCTCACCGGGGGGGGACAGGCGCGAGCAGTACGTC.

The count of this clone is one. The rearrangement links TRBV7-9 to TRBJ2-6; D perhaps matches TRBD1 (5 bases). The germline V gene has CDR1 SEHNR and CDR2 FQNEAQ (reference sequence). V lost 1 base to trimming and J lost 4 bases, with 14 bases between them. The length of the CDR3 is 17 residues. In DNA form, the CDR3 reads TGTGCCAGCAGCTTAGAAACACCAGGGTACGGGGCCAACGTCCTGACTTTC. Translated, it gives CASSLETPGYGANVLTF.

The gene calls are TRBV15 and TRBJ2-7; 8 nucleotides align to TRBD2. This CDR3 is 16 amino acids long. After removal of 0 bases from V and 7 bases from J, the junction contained 11 bases not matched to a gene. Germline lookup yields CDR1 LNHNV and CDR2 YYDKDF (reference sequence). This CDR3 is CATSRDRVGRAREQYV. CDR3 DNA: TGTGCCACCAGCAGAGATCGAGTCGGGAGGGCGAGGGAGCAGTACGTC.

The V call is TRBV11-2, the J call TRBJ2-3, with D perhaps matching TRBD2 (6 bases). CDR3 size: 17 residues. V was pared by 5 bases and J by 1 base, with 19 bases between. CDR1 is SGHAT, CDR2 FQNNGV, per germline. CDR3 in amino acids: CASSQPEGFYRTDTQYF. The CDR3 region has the DNA TGTGCCAGCAGCCAGCCGGAGGGGTTTTATCGCACAGATACGCAGTATTTT.

This clone was seen a few times. V gene TRBV6-1 combines with J gene TRBJ2-7; 11 positions agree with TRBD2. The CDR3 covers 16 residues. V trimming: 4 bases; J trimming: 7 bases; junction bases outside the gene matches: 12. Germline values: CDR1 MNHNS, CDR2 SASEGT. The CDR3 nucleotides read TGTGCCAGCAGTGTTGGGCCGGGACTAGCGGCGGGTGAGCAGTACTTC. Translated: CASSVGPGLAAGEQYF.

The chain uses TRBV7-8 and TRBJ2-1, with TRBD2 matching over 9 bases. V trimming: 5 bases; J trimming: 3 bases; junction bases outside the gene matches: 5. Germline CDR1 SGHVS, CDR2 FQNEAQ. This CDR3 has 15 residues. The CDR3 loop is CASSISGGDYNEQFF. The CDR3 region has the DNA TGTGCCAGCAGCATTAGCGGGGGCGACTACAATGAGCAGTTCTTC.

The chain has TRBV9 and TRBJ2-3, with TRBD2 matching over 9 bases. The ends lost 0 bases at V and 5 bases at J; junction bases unmatched: 7. The CDR3 loop spans 16 amino acids. Germline-derived CDR1 and CDR2 are SGDLS and YYNGEE. Here the CDR3 DNA reads TGTGCCAGCAGCGTAGGCGGGAGGGCCTATCGAGATACGCAGTATTTT. It codes for CASSVGGRAYRDTQYF.

This chain's CDR3 is CASSFYRVDTGELFF. CDR3 sequence (DNA): TGTGCCAGCAGCTTTTACAGGGTGGACACCGGGGAGCTGTTTTTT. The V gene is TRBV5-4, the J gene TRBJ2-2, with D perhaps matching TRBD1 (6 bases). CDR1 is SGHNT, CDR2 YYREEE, per germline (reference sequence). This CDR3 has 15 residues. V lost 2 bases, J lost 3 bases, and 11 bases lay in between.

The rearrangement joins TRBV28 to TRBJ2-6, with TRBD2 as a possible D gene (7 bases). V was trimmed by 5 bases and J by 4 bases, leaving 21 bases between them. Germline CDR1 and CDR2: MDHEN and SYDVKM. The CDR3 contains 18 residues. The DNA of the CDR3 is TGTGCCAGCAGTCGCGTAGGGGGGGCAGGTTCCGGGGCCAACGTCCTGACTTTC. Its translation is CASSRVGGAGSGANVLTF. The whole variable domain, filled in from reference TRBV28 and TRBJ2-6, reads DVKVTQSSRYLVKRTGEKVFLECVQDMDHENMFWYRQDPGLGLRLIYFSYDVKMKEKGDIPEGYSVSREKKERFSLILESASTNQTSMYLCASSRVGGAGSGANVLTFGAGSRLTVL.

V and J are TRBV5-6 and TRBJ1-1; 7 bases are a match to TRBD1. Germline CDR1 is SGHDT and CDR2 is YYEEEE. CDR3 length equals 15 residues. V lost 4 bases to trimming and J lost 4 bases; unmatched junction nucleotides: 10. The CDR3 DNA is TGTGCCAGCAGCCGACTCAACAGGGGTGGCACTGAAGCTTTCTTT. Its translation is CASSRLNRGGTEAFF.

The chain employs TRBV29-1 and TRBJ2-3; TRBD2 matches 7 bases. CDR3 length: 16 residues. CDR1 is SQVTM, CDR2 ANQGSEA, per germline. The trim removed 0 bases at V and 3 bases at J, leaving 9 bases unmatched. The CDR3 nucleotides are TGCAGCGTTGAAGATCTTCCCCCGGGACTAACAGATACGCAGTATTTT. It encodes CSVEDLPPGLTDTQYF.

In its sample, this clone was seen once. V is TRBV9 and J is TRBJ1-2; 7 bases agree with TRBD1. Germline-derived CDR1 and CDR2 are SGDLS and YYNGEE. CDR3 size: 14 residues. Trimming removed 5 bases from V and 0 bases from J; junction bases left unmatched: 4. DNA of the CDR3: TGTGCCAGCAGAGGGGGCAGCACTAACTATGGCTACACCTTC. It yields the protein CASRGGSTNYGYTF.

V is TRBV5-6 and J is TRBJ1-2, with TRBD1 as a possible D gene (5 bases). Germline V gene data show CDR1 as SGHDT and CDR2 as YYEEEE. V lost 4 bases and J lost 8, with 15 bases in between. The CDR3 loop spans 13 amino acids. Here the CDR3 reads CASSPMVSGGYTF. The CDR3 DNA is TGTGCCAGCAGCCCTATGGTGTCAGGGGGCTACACCTTC.

In DNA form, the CDR3 reads TGTGCCAGCGCGACTAGCGGGACGTACGAGCAGTACTTC. Its translation is CASATSGTYEQYF. The chain recombines TRBV6-1 with TRBJ2-7, with 11 bases aligning to TRBD2. The CDR3 length is 13 residues. CDR1 and CDR2 (germline): MNHNS, SASEGT. The V gene end was trimmed by 8 bases and the J gene end by 4 bases; junction bases not matched to a gene: 4.

A single count supports this clone. The chain has TRBV5-1 and TRBJ2-3, with a possible D match to TRBD1 (5 bases). CDR1 is SGHRS, CDR2 YFSETQ, per germline. Deletions cut 4 bases from V and 1 base from J, with 13 bases between. The CDR3 extends over 15 amino acids. The CDR3 spells CASSPGQARTDTQYF. CDR3 DNA sequence: TGCGCCAGCAGCCCAGGGCAGGCACGCACAGATACGCAGTATTTT. The full variable domain, completed using reference TRBV5-1 and TRBJ2-3, is KAGVTQTPRYLIKTRGQQVTLSCSPISGHRSVSWYQQTPGQGLQFLFEYFSETQRNKGNFPGRFSGRQFSNSRSEMNVSTLELGDSALYLCASSPGQARTDTQYFGPGTRLTVL.

The chain recombines TRBV30 with TRBJ1-2; 9 positions agree with TRBD1. CDR1 is GTSNPN and CDR2 is SVGIG in the germline V gene (reference sequence). The CDR3 length is 18 residues. V shed 7 bases and J 0 bases; nucleotides not matched to a gene: 18. The CDR3 spells CAYTADRGKILPNYGYTF. The CDR3 nucleotides are TGTGCCTATACGGCGGACAGGGGAAAGATCTTACCTAACTATGGCTACACCTTC.